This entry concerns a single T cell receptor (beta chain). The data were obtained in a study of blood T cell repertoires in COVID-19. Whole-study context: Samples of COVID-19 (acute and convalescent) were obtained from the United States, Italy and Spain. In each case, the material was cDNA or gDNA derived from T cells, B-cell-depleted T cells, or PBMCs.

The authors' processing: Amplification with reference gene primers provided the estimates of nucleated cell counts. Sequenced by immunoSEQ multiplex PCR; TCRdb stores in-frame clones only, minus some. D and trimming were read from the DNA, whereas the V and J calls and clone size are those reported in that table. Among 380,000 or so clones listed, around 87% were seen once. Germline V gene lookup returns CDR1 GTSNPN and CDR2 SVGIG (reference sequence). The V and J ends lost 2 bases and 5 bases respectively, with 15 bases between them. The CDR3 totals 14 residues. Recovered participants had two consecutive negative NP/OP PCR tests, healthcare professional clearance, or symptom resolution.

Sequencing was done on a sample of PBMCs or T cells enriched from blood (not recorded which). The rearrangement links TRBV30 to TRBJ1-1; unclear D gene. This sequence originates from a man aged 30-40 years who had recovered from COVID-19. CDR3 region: CAWSPRGGRTEAFF. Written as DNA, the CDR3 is TGTGCCTGGAGTCCACGGGGTGGAAGAACTGAAGCTTTCTTT.